Presented here are 12 T cell receptor beta chains from one specimen sequenced in a study of Ad26.COV2.S vaccination and SARS-CoV-2 variants. Using immunoSEQ multiplex PCR, the repertoire was profiled, and TCRdb retains in-frame clones only, with some absent. This table holds over 400,000 clones, roughly 89% found once. Described treatment: around 19 received Ad26.COV2.S at low or high dose, single or two shots; about 5 received placebo; per-sample allocation not given. The investigators took samples on day 63 after the first vaccine or placebo injection. The source material was peripheral blood, sampled in a trial of Ad26.COV2.S vaccine versus placebo. Source of these receptors: a person between 18 and 59 years old who received the Ad26.COV2.S COVID-19 vaccine or a placebo.

In regard to this clone: Other DNA sequences in the sample encode the same CDR3. This chain connects TRBV4-3 to TRBJ1-1; no reliable D call. The V end was cut by 3 bases, the J end by 5 bases, with 13 bases between. There are 14 residues in the CDR3. The germline gives CDR1 LGHNA, CDR2 YSLEER. CDR3 residues: CASSQGSLGTEAFF. CDR3 nucleotides: TGCGCCAGCAGCCAGGGCTCCCTCGGAACTGAAGCTTTCTTT.

This chain links TRBV7-6 with TRBJ1-1; no reliable D call. Germline values: CDR1 SGHVS, CDR2 FNYEAQ. Trimming took off 1 base at V and 1 base at J, with 7 bases between the two ends. CDR3 length: 14 amino acids. In DNA form, the CDR3 reads TGTGCCAGCAGCTTAGTGCCAGGGAACACTGAAGCTTTCTTT. It is translated as CASSLVPGNTEAFF.

The V call is TRBV7-2, the J call TRBJ2-7; perhaps D is TRBD1 or TRBD2 (5 bases each). V lost 1 base to trimming and J lost 2 bases, with 15 bases between them. Germline loops: CDR1 SGHTA, CDR2 FQGNSA. The CDR3 length is 16 residues. This CDR3 is CASSLGSGPYAYEQYF. The CDR3 DNA reads as TGTGCCAGCAGCTTAGGTTCGGGACCATACGCCTACGAGCAGTACTTC.

The genes are TRBV11-2 and TRBJ1-1; tentatively, D is TRBD1 (6 bases). The CDR3 sequence is 15 residues long. V was pared by 8 bases and J by 1 base, with 17 bases between. The V gene's germline CDR1 is SGHAT and CDR2 FQNNGV. The CDR3 loop reads CASGGGPGWNTEAFF. The DNA for the CDR3 is TGTGCCAGCGGAGGGGGTCCGGGTTGGAACACTGAAGCTTTCTTT.

The table lists this clone with a count of one. V is TRBV4-2 and J is TRBJ2-5; the match to TRBD2 covers 11 bases. This CDR3 is built from 16 residues. Unmatched junction bases numbered 6, after V lost 4 bases and J lost 2 bases. Per the germline V gene, CDR1 is LGHNA and CDR2 is YNFKEQ. CDR3 sequence (DNA): TGTGCCAGCAGCCGGGGGACTAGCGGCATTCAAGAGACCCAGTACTTC. Translation gives CASSRGTSGIQETQYF.

The chain joins TRBV12-3 or TRBV12-4 to TRBJ1-1, with TRBD1 as a possible D gene (6 bases). The CDR3 has 13 residues. The V end was cut by 6 bases, the J end by 4 bases, with 12 bases between. CDR3 in DNA: TGTGCCAGCAGCAAGCAGGGGAGCACTGAAGCTTTCTTT. Residues: CASSKQGSTEAFF.

The chain recombines TRBV5-8 with TRBJ1-2; D may be TRBD1 (6 bases). V lost 4 bases, J lost 4 bases, and 17 bases lay in between. Germline V gene lookup returns CDR1 SGHTS and CDR2 YDEGEE. The CDR3 contains 15 residues. Here the CDR3 reads CASSSIDRLGYGYTF. As DNA, the CDR3 is TGTGCCAGCAGCAGCATAGACAGGTTGGGCTATGGCTACACCTTC. The variable domain in full, completed from reference TRBV5-8 and TRBJ1-2, reads EAGVTQSPTHLIKTRGQQATLRCSPISGHTSVYWYQQALGLGLQFLLWYDEGEERNRGNFPPRFSGRQFPNYSSELNVNALELEDSALYLCASSSIDRLGYGYTFGSGTRLTVV.

In regard to this clone: The sample contains more than one DNA sequence encoding this CDR3. V is TRBV6-5 and J is TRBJ1-6; weak D call: TRBD1 (6 bases). The CDR3 contains 15 residues. The V and J ends lost 0 bases and 8 bases respectively, with 11 bases between them. Germline CDR1 is MNHEY and CDR2 is SVGAGI. For the CDR3, the DNA is TGTGCCAGCAGTTACTCAGGGGGGAGAGATTCACCCCTCCACTTT. As protein: CASSYSGGRDSPLHF.

The rearrangement links TRBV6-5 to TRBJ1-4; possibly TRBD1 for D (5 bases). Trimming removed 6 bases at V and 8 bases at J, with 16 bases between. CDR3 length: 14 residues. From germline, CDR1 is MNHEY and CDR2 SVGAGI. CDR3 residues: CASSRPGGKEKLFF. The CDR3 region has the DNA TGTGCCAGCAGCCGACCGGGGGGAAAGGAAAAACTGTTTTTT.

This clone appeared a single time. In DNA form, the CDR3 reads TGTGCCAGCAGTAACCTTTATGGACAGCCCCAGCATTTT. Translation: CASSNLYGQPQHF. This rearrangement joins TRBV12-3 or TRBV12-4 to TRBJ1-5; D is unresolved. V dropped 5 bases and J dropped 7 bases, with 12 bases sitting between them. The CDR3 spans 13 residues.

The chain has TRBV9 and TRBJ1-6; no definite D call. This CDR3 has 14 amino acids. Looked up from germline, CDR1 is SGDLS and CDR2 is YYNGEE. Trimming removed 7 bases at V and 7 bases at J, with 15 bases between. The CDR3 reads CASSDFGGNSPLHF. For the CDR3, the DNA is TGTGCCAGCTCAGATTTCGGCGGAAATTCACCCCTCCACTTT.

The chain uses TRBV18 and TRBJ1-3; D gene unclear. The CDR3 loop spans 12 amino acids. Germline V gene data show CDR1 as KGHSH and CDR2 as LQKENI. The V end was cut by 3 bases, the J end by 4 bases, with 4 bases between. CDR3 coding DNA: TGTGCCAGCTCACCTGCAGGAAACACCATATATTTT. It is translated as CASSPAGNTIYF.